A selection of T cell receptor beta chains follows, all from one sample in a study of T cells in Graves' hyperthyroidism and ophthalmopathy. Each CDR3 protein is one row after TCRdb ran MiXCR on the multiplex PCR reads. This sample has roughly 110,000 distinct CDR3 sequences; about 15% occur once, and the top ten carry around 44%. Source material: blood. These receptors all come from a woman aged 50 to 60 with Graves' hyperthyroidism. CDR3s include the opening cysteine and the closing phenylalanine or tryptophan. A D gene is named only where the DNA matches it firmly. Rows give clone size only sometimes, using once, few, many, or a class for an expanded clone.

many	TRBD1	TRBJ1-6	TRBV6-1	TGTGCCAGCAGCCGGGACAGGCATTATAATTCACCCCTCCACTTT	CASSRDRHYNSPLHF
many	.	TRBJ2-3	TRBV29-1	TGCAGCGGCGGGACTAGCACAGATACGCAGTATTTT	CSGGTSTDTQYF
many	TRBD2	TRBJ2-7	TRBV30	TGTGCCTCCAGACTAGCGGGCTCCTACGAGCAGTACTTC	CASRLAGSYEQYF
many	TRBD1	TRBJ2-7	TRBV2	TGTGCCAGCCTCCGGGACAGGGCCTCCTACGAGCAGTACTTC	CASLRDRASYEQYF
many	.	TRBJ2-3	TRBV28	TGTGCCAGCAGTTCCGACGGCACAGATACGCAGTATTTT	CASSSDGTDTQYF
many	TRBD2	TRBJ2-6	TRBV20-1	TGCAGTGCTAGAGCTGGGGGCGGGAGGGAAGGGGCCAACGTCCTGACTTTC	CSARAGGGREGANVLTF
many	.	TRBJ2-2	TRBV29-1	TGCAGCGTTGGCGGGGCGCCCACCGGGGAGCTGTTTTTT	CSVGGAPTGELFF
.	.	TRBJ1-1	TRBV18	TGTGCCAGCTCACAACTGGGACAGAACACTGAAGCTTTCTTT	CASSQLGQNTEAFF
.	TRBD2	TRBJ2-1	TRBV10-3	TGTGCCATCAGCGGGACTAGCGGGAGCAATGAGCAGTTCTTC	CAISGTSGSNEQFF
many	.	TRBJ1-2	TRBV7-9	TGTGCCAGCAGACAGGCCCGGGAGAACTATGGCTACACCTTC	CASRQARENYGYTF
.	.	TRBJ2-4	TRBV11-2	TGTGCCAGCAGTTCACCGGGACTCGGGACCAAAAACATTCAGTACTTC	CASSSPGLGTKNIQYF
many	.	TRBJ1-1	TRBV14	TGTGCCAGCAGACCCCTGGGGGCAGGTTCCACTGAAGCTTTCTTT	CASRPLGAGSTEAFF
few	.	TRBJ2-2	TRBV14	TGTGCCAGCAGGCTCCAGGGGAGCACCGGGGAGCTGTTTTTT	CASRLQGSTGELFF
many	TRBD1	TRBJ1-6	TRBV30	TGTGCCTGGAGTAGACAGGGTTCCTCACCCCTCCACTTT	CAWSRQGSSPLHF
many	TRBD2	TRBJ2-3	TRBV12-3/TRBV12-4	TGTGCCAGCAGTTTAAGCGGGAGGGCCACAGATACGCAGTATTTT	CASSLSGRATDTQYF
few	.	TRBJ2-3	TRBV10-1	TGCGCCGGCAGTGAGTCTGAGGGAAACACAGATACGCAGTATTTT	CAGSESEGNTDTQYF
few	TRBD1	TRBJ1-2	TRBV29-1	TGCAGCGCGGGACAGTCTGACTATGGCTACACCTTC	CSAGQSDYGYTF
many	TRBD2	TRBJ2-5	TRBV10-1	TGCGCCAGCAGTGAGTCGTGGGGAGATATCGGACTAGCGGGAGATCTCCAAGAGACCCAGTACTTC	CASSESWGDIGLAGDLQETQYF
many	TRBD2	TRBJ2-2	TRBV2	TGTGCCAGCAGACTAGCGGGCTTCACCGGGGAGCTGTTTTTT	CASRLAGFTGELFF
many	.	TRBJ1-1	TRBV27	TGTGCCAGCAGTCCGACGGGGGCCAACACTGAAGCTTTCTTT	CASSPTGANTEAFF
.	.	TRBJ2-2	TRBV7-9	TGTGCCAGCAGCTTATTGTCGAACACCGGGGAGCTGTTTTTT	CASSLLSNTGELFF
.	TRBD1	TRBJ1-5	TRBV10-3	TGTGCCGTCAGTGACCCTAACCGACAGGGGGAGGGACAGCCCCAGCATTTT	CAVSDPNRQGEGQPQHF
many	.	TRBJ2-5	TRBV20-1	TGCAGTGCTAGAGTGTACCTAGGGACCCAGTACTTC	CSARVYLGTQYF
many	.	TRBJ1-2	TRBV7-2	TGTGCCAGCAGCTTAGTTTATGCGTTAGCTAACTATGGCTACACCTTC	CASSLVYALANYGYTF
many	.	TRBJ1-2	TRBV20-1	TGCAGTGCTAGTCCTTCGGGGGACTATGGCTACACCTTC	CSASPSGDYGYTF
.	TRBD2	TRBJ2-3	TRBV2	TGTGCCAGCAAGCCGCTAGCGGGAGGGGCAGATACGCAGTATTTT	CASKPLAGGADTQYF
many	.	TRBJ2-2	TRBV4-2	TGTGCCAGCAGCCAAGATAGCCAGGAGAACACCGGGGAGCTGTTTTTT	CASSQDSQENTGELFF
.	.	TRBJ1-5	TRBV20-1	TGCAGTGCTGCACGGGACGGGGGAAATCAGCCCCAGCATTTT	CSAARDGGNQPQHF
many	TRBD1	TRBJ2-1	TRBV19	TGTGCCAGTAGTTCGTGGGGCACAGGGGGCTCCAATGAGCAGTTCTTC	CASSSWGTGGSNEQFF
.	TRBD2	TRBJ2-7	TRBV2	TGTGCCAGCAGTGAAGGGGGGGGAGACCTCTCCTACGAGCAGTACTTC	CASSEGGGDLSYEQYF
many	TRBD2	TRBJ2-3	TRBV27	TGTGCCAGCAGGGGACTAGCGGGAGGGACAGATACGCAGTATTTT	CASRGLAGGTDTQYF
many	.	TRBJ2-7	TRBV9	TGTGCCAGCAGCGTAGGGCCGGGTAGGTCCTACGAGCAGTACTTC	CASSVGPGRSYEQYF
many	.	TRBJ2-1	TRBV28	TGTGCCAGCAGTTTACTGAGAGCCAGGAGGGAGCAGTTCTTC	CASSLLRARREQFF
many	TRBD2	TRBJ2-1	TRBV5-1	TGCGCCAGCAGCTTCGCACTAGCGGACAATGAGCAGTTCTTC	CASSFALADNEQFF
many	.	TRBJ2-3	TRBV7-9	TGTGCCAGCAGCTTAGATCGGCTAGTCTCAGATACGCAGTATTTT	CASSLDRLVSDTQYF
many	.	TRBJ2-5	TRBV28	TGTGCCAGCAGCCCAGGGGATCTAGAGACCCAGTACTTC	CASSPGDLETQYF
many	TRBD2	TRBJ2-1	TRBV28	TGTGCCAGCAATACCGGGACTAGCAGCAATGAGCAGTTCTTC	CASNTGTSSNEQFF